One sample yielded the 26 T cell receptor beta chains listed below, sequenced in a study of technical replicates of blood from a handful of donors. The method was immunoSEQ multiplex PCR; TCRdb's version includes in-frame clones alone and lacks a portion of them. The sample records some 15,000 clones, 87% being singletons. Sequenced input: PBMCs. The receptor source for this set is a human donor in good health.

This chain uses TRBV7-9 with TRBJ2-1; D possibly corresponds to TRBD1 (5 bases). The CDR3 covers 12 residues. From germline, CDR1 is SEHNR and CDR2 FQNEAQ (reference sequence). V lost 6 bases to trimming and J lost 6 bases, with 9 bases between them. The CDR3 DNA reads as TGTGCCAGCAGGGCCCAGGGCAATGAGCAGTTCTTC. It yields the protein CASRAQGNEQFF.

The CDR3 spells CASSLAHSYEQYF. In DNA, the CDR3 is TGTGCCAGCAGCTTAGCCCACAGCTACGAGCAGTACTTC. The J gene is TRBJ2-7, the V gene TRBV7-9; D is undetermined. CDR1 is SEHNR and CDR2 is FQNEAQ in the germline V gene (reference sequence). Trimming shortened V by 0 bases and J by 3 bases, and 6 bases separated the two germline ends. This CDR3 contains 13 residues.

This chain joins TRBV10-1 and TRBJ2-7, with D tentatively TRBD1 (6 bases). This CDR3 is 16 amino acids long. Germline V gene lookup returns CDR1 WNHNN and CDR2 SYGVQD (reference sequence). Trimming stripped 3 bases from V and 0 bases from J, with 15 bases between. DNA for the CDR3: TGCGCCAGCAGTGAATGGGCCAGGGGCATCTCCTACGAGCAGTACTTC. Its translation is CASSEWARGISYEQYF.

The V and J genes are TRBV7-3 and TRBJ2-1, with 10 bases that match TRBD2. V was pared by 7 bases and J by 8 bases, with 5 bases of the junction left unmatched. Germline values: CDR1 SGHTA, CDR2 FQGTGA. The CDR3 has 13 residues. CDR3 DNA: TGTGCCAGCATGATAGCGGGAGGAGATGAGCAGTTCTTC. As protein: CASMIAGGDEQFF. Together with reference TRBV7-3 and TRBJ2-1, the CDR3 gives the full variable domain: GAGVSQTPSNKVTEKGKYVELRCDPISGHTALYWYRQSLGQGPEFLIYFQGTGAADDSGLPNDRFFAVRPEGSVSTLKIQRTERGDSAVYLCASMIAGGDEQFFGPGTRLTVL.

The V and J genes are TRBV6-5 and TRBJ1-2, with TRBD1 identical over 8 bases. V shed 8 bases, J shed 4 bases, and the junction held 12 bases outside the gene matches. The CDR3 is 15 residues long. CDR1 is MNHEY, CDR2 SVGAGI, per germline. CDR3 sequence reads: CASADAAGGVYGYTF. CDR3 DNA sequence: TGTGCCAGCGCTGACGCCGCAGGGGGCGTCTATGGCTACACCTTC.

The chain joins TRBV27 to TRBJ2-7, with 9 nucleotides matching TRBD1. Looked up from germline, CDR1 is MNHEY and CDR2 is SMNVEV (reference sequence). V lost 6 bases to trimming and J lost 4 bases; unmatched junction nucleotides: 10. CDR3 length equals 15 residues. CDR3 protein: CASRSGQGISYEQYF. DNA for the CDR3: TGTGCCAGCAGATCAGGACAGGGGATATCTTACGAGCAGTACTTC.

The V gene is TRBV7-2, the J gene TRBJ2-5; D ambiguous. Trimming removed 1 base from V and 5 bases from J, with 5 bases in between. The CDR3 has 12 residues. Per germline, CDR1 SGHTA and CDR2 FQGNSA. This CDR3 is CASSLVGETQYF. Written as DNA, the CDR3 is TGTGCCAGCAGCTTAGTTGGCGAGACCCAGTACTTC. Filled out from reference TRBV7-2 and TRBJ2-5, the complete variable domain reads GAGVSQSPSNKVTEKGKDVELRCDPISGHTALYWYRQSLGQGLEFLIYFQGNSAPDKSGLPSDRFSAERTGGSVSTLTIQRTQQEDSAVYLCASSLVGETQYFGPGTRLLVL.

The V and J genes are TRBV29-1 and TRBJ2-1; TRBD2 is a possible D gene (5 bases). Germline V gene data show CDR1 as SQVTM and CDR2 as ANQGSEA. This CDR3 contains 14 residues. Between the trimmed V and J ends, which lost 6 bases and 5 bases, there was a span of 17 bases. The DNA for the CDR3 is TGCAGCGTAGTTCGGGGTAATGTGGACAATGAGCAGTTCTTC. Its protein is CSVVRGNVDNEQFF.

The J gene is TRBJ1-4, the V gene TRBV7-9; maybe TRBD1 (5 bases). Between the trimmed V and J ends, which lost 5 bases and 4 bases, there was a span of 17 bases. Germline CDR1 and CDR2: SEHNR and FQNEAQ (reference sequence). The CDR3 totals 16 residues. The CDR3 DNA follows: TGTGCCAGCAGCCCGGATTCAGGGCGTTTTAATGAAAAACTGTTTTTT. Translating gives CASSPDSGRFNEKLFF.

The CDR3 loop is CASSLNASGRAGHNEQFF. The CDR3 nucleotides are TGTGCCAGCAGCTTAAACGCTAGCGGGAGGGCCGGCCACAATGAGCAGTTCTTC. The chain joins TRBV7-3 to TRBJ2-1; 12 bases fit TRBD2. Germline V gene data show CDR1 as SGHTA and CDR2 as FQGTGA. J gave up 5 bases and V 1 base, and 9 bases lay outside the gene matches. This CDR3 is built from 18 residues.

The CDR3 here is CASSSASGRIGETQYF. The CDR3 DNA reads as TGTGCCAGCAGTTCGGCTAGCGGGAGAATCGGAGAGACCCAGTACTTC. The chain carries TRBV28 and TRBJ2-5; 10 bases map to TRBD2. Trimming at V came to 4 bases and at J to 4 bases, leaving 9 bases not matched to a gene. The CDR3 totals 16 residues. Germline V gives CDR1 MDHEN, CDR2 SYDVKM.

This chain links TRBV7-9 with TRBJ2-1, with 10 bases fitting TRBD1. The CDR3 covers 16 residues. Trimming took 5 bases from V and 0 from J; bases not matched to a gene: 4. From germline, CDR1 is SEHNR and CDR2 FQNEAQ (reference sequence). The CDR3, as DNA: TGTGCCAGCAGCGGACAGGGGGGATCCTCCTACAATGAGCAGTTCTTC. It is translated as CASSGQGGSSYNEQFF.

This sequence joins TRBV30 and TRBJ2-7; the D gene is possibly TRBD2 (6 bases). Germline V lookup: CDR1 GTSNPN, CDR2 SVGIG (reference sequence). The CDR3 sequence is 14 residues long. V was pared by 0 bases and J by 2 bases, with 11 bases between. The CDR3 nucleotides are TGTGCCTGGAGTGTTGGAGGGTATGCCTACGAGCAGTACTTC. This encodes CAWSVGGYAYEQYF.

The rearrangement links TRBV7-9 to TRBJ2-7; 7 bases map to TRBD2. This CDR3 has 16 amino acids. CDR1 is SEHNR and CDR2 is FQNEAQ in the germline V gene (reference sequence). V lost 1 base, J lost 5 bases, and 11 bases stayed unmatched. The CDR3 loop is CASSLGRLAGAHEQYF. CDR3 bases: TGTGCCAGCAGCTTAGGACGGCTCGCGGGAGCCCACGAGCAGTACTTC.

This chain uses TRBV5-1 with TRBJ1-1, with TRBD1 matching over 8 bases. The CDR3 is 15 amino acids. Germline loops: CDR1 SGHRS, CDR2 YFSETQ. Trimming cost V 0 bases and J 7 bases; bases outside gene matches: 8. The CDR3 region is CASSLGPYDRGEAFF. In DNA form, the CDR3 reads TGCGCCAGCAGCTTGGGCCCTTACGACAGGGGTGAAGCTTTCTTT.

V gene TRBV28 combines with J gene TRBJ1-2; no reliable D call. The germline V gene encodes CDR1 MDHEN and CDR2 SYDVKM. The CDR3 sequence is 11 residues long. Trimming took off 3 bases at V and 8 bases at J, with 7 bases between the two ends. CDR3 amino acids: CASSFPRGYTF. The CDR3 bases are TGTGCCAGCAGTTTCCCCCGGGGCTACACCTTC.

This clone was recorded only once. J is TRBJ1-1 and V is TRBV18, with D hard to call. Germline CDR1 is KGHSH and CDR2 is LQKENI. The V gene lost 3 bases and the J gene lost 0 bases, with 11 bases spanning the gap. CDR3 length equals 15 residues. CDR3 residues: CASSPRSAVNTEAFF. As DNA, the CDR3 is TGTGCCAGCTCACCGCGGTCAGCGGTGAACACTGAAGCTTTCTTT.

This clone was seen a single time. V is TRBV6-5 and J is TRBJ1-4, with D perhaps matching TRBD1 (6 bases). There are 14 residues in the CDR3. V shed 5 bases and J shed 5 bases, with 12 bases lying between them. Germline CDR1 reads MNHEY; CDR2 reads SVGAGI. The CDR3 nucleotides are TGTGCCAGCAGTGAAGGGGGGGCCAATGAAAAACTGTTTTTT. It encodes CASSEGGANEKLFF.

This clone appeared once. This chain links TRBV6-1 with TRBJ2-7; possible D gene TRBD2, 6 bases. With 10 bases removed from V and 1 base from J, the gap between germline ends came to 17 bases. CDR3 size: 14 residues. The germline gives CDR1 MNHNS, CDR2 SASEGT. The CDR3: CATGQQAGSYEQYF. The CDR3 DNA follows: TGTGCCACCGGCCAGCAGGCGGGGTCCTACGAGCAGTACTTC.

The chain recombines TRBV7-9 with TRBJ1-1; perhaps TRBD1 as D (5 bases). Trimming took 3 bases from V and 4 from J, leaving 12 bases between them. The CDR3 runs 14 residues. CDR1 is SEHNR and CDR2 is FQNEAQ in the germline V gene (reference sequence). The CDR3 DNA sequence: TGTGCCAGCAGCTTGGTGGGGGGGATCACTGAAGCTTTCTTT. It encodes CASSLVGGITEAFF.

The chain carries TRBV6-4 and TRBJ1-5; maybe TRBD1 (5 bases). Deletions cut 6 bases from V and 2 bases from J, with 14 bases between. The CDR3 sequence is 15 residues long. Germline V gene data show CDR1 as MRHNA and CDR2 as SNTAGT. The CDR3 DNA reads as TGTGCCAGCAGCGATGGGGGGGACGGCAATCAGCCCCAGCATTTT. Protein sequence: CASSDGGDGNQPQHF.

This chain uses TRBV6-1 with TRBJ2-6; D not resolved. Germline loops: CDR1 MNHNS, CDR2 SASEGT. Trimming removed 3 bases at V and 0 bases at J, with 6 bases between. The CDR3 spans 15 residues. CDR3 coding DNA: TGTGCCAGCAGTGACCGTAGCTCTGGGGCCAACGTCCTGACTTTC. It codes for CASSDRSSGANVLTF.

The CDR3 sequence: CASSLGGTSGFYNEQFF. CDR3 sequence (DNA): TGTGCCAGCAGCTTAGGCGGGACTAGCGGGTTTTACAATGAGCAGTTCTTC. The rearrangement uses TRBV7-8 and TRBJ2-1; TRBD2 aligns across 12 bases. Germline assignment: CDR1 SGHVS and CDR2 FQNEAQ. This CDR3 has 17 residues. Trimming cost V 1 base and J 4 bases; bases outside gene matches: 5.

This sequence joins TRBV30 and TRBJ1-2; no firm D call. Germline values: CDR1 GTSNPN, CDR2 SVGIG (reference sequence). The CDR3 extends over 11 amino acids. V lost 2 bases to trimming and J lost 4 bases, with 5 bases between them. CDR3 in DNA: TGTGCCTGGAGTCTCAGCTATGGCTACACCTTC. This codes for CAWSLSYGYTF.

This chain uses TRBV6-5 with TRBJ1-1; weak D call: TRBD1 (6 bases). Deletions cut 5 bases from V and 11 bases from J, with 21 bases between. Germline values: CDR1 MNHEY, CDR2 SVGAGI. The CDR3 consists of 14 residues. CDR3 coding DNA: TGTGCCAGCAGTATTCAGGGGTGGGCTGAGGGTGCTTTCTTT. The encoded protein is CASSIQGWAEGAFF.

This clone was seen just once. The chain recombines TRBV5-1 with TRBJ1-1; no clear D. Trimming cost V 8 bases and J 2 bases, with 13 bases left between them. CDR1 SGHRS and CDR2 YFSETQ come from the germline V gene. CDR3 length: 13 amino acids. CDR3 loop: CASKFTENTEAFF. The DNA for the CDR3 is TGCGCCAGTAAATTTACTGAAAACACTGAAGCTTTCTTT.